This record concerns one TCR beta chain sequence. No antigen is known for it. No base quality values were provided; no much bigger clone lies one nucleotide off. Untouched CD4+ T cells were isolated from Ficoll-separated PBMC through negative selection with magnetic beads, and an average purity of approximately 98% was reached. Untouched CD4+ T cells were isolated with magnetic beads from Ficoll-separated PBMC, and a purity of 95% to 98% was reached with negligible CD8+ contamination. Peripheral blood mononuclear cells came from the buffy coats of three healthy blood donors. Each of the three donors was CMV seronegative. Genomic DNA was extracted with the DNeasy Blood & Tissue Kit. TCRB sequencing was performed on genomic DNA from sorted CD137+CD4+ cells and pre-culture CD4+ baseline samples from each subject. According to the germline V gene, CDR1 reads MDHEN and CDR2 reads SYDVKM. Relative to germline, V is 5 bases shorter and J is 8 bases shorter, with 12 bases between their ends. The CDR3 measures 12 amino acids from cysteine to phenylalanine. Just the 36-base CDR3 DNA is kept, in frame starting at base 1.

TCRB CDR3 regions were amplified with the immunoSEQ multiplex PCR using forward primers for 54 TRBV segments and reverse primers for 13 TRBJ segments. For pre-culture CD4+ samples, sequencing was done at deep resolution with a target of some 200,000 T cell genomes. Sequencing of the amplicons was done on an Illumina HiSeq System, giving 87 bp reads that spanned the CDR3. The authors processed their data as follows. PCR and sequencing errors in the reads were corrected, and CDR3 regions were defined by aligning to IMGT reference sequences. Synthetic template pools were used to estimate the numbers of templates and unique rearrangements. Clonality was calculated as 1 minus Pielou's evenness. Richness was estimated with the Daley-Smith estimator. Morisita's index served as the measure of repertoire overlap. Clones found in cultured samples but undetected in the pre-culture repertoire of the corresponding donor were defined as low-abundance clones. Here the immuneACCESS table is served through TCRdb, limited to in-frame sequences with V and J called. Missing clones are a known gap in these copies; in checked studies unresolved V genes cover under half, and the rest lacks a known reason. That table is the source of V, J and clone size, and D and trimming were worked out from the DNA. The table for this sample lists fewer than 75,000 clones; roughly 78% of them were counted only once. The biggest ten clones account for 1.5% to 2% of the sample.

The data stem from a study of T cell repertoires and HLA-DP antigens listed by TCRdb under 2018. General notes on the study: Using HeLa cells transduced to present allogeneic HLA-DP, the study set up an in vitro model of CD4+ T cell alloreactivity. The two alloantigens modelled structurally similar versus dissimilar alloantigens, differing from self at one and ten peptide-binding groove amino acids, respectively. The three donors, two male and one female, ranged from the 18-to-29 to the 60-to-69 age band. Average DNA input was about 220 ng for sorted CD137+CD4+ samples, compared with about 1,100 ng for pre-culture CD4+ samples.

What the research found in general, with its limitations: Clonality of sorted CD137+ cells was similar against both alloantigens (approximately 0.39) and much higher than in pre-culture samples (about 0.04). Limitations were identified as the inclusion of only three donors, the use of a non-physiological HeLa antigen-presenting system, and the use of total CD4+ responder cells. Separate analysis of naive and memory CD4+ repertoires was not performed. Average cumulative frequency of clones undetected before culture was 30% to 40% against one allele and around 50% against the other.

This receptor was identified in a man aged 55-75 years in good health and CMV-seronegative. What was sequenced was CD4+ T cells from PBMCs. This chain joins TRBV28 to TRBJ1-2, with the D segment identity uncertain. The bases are TGTGCCAGCAGTAGTATGGTGGGCGGCTACACCTTC. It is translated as CASSSMVGGYTF.